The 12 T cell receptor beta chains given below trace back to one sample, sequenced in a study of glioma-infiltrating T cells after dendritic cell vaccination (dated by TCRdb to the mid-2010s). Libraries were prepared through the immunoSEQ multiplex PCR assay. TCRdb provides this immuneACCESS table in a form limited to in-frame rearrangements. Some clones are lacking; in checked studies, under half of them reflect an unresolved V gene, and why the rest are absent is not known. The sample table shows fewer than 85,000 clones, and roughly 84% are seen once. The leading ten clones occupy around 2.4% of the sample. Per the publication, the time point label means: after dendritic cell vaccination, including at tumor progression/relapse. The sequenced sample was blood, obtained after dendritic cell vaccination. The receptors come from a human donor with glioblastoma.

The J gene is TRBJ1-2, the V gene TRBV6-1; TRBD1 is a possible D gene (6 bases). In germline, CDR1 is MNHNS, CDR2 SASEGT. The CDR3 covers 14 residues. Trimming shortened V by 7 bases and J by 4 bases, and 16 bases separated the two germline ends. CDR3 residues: CASKGVAGPYGYTF. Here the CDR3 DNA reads TGTGCCAGCAAGGGGGTGGCAGGCCCCTATGGCTACACCTTC.

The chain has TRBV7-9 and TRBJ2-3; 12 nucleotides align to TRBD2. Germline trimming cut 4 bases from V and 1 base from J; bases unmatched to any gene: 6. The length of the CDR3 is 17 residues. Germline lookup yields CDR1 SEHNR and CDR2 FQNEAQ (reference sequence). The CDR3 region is CASSWLAGGRGTDTQYF. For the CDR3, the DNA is TGTGCCAGCAGCTGGCTAGCGGGAGGGCGAGGCACAGATACGCAGTATTTT.

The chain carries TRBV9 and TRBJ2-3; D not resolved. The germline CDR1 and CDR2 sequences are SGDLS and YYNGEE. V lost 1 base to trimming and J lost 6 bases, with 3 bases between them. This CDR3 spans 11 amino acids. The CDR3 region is CASSVRDTQYF. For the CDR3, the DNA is TGTGCCAGCAGCGTACGGGATACGCAGTATTTT. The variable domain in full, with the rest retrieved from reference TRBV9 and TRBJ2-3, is DSGVTQTPKHLITATGQRVTLRCSPRSGDLSVYWYQQSLDQGLQFLIQYYNGEERAKGNILERFSAQQFPDLHSELNLSSLELGDSALYFCASSVRDTQYFGPGTRLTVL.

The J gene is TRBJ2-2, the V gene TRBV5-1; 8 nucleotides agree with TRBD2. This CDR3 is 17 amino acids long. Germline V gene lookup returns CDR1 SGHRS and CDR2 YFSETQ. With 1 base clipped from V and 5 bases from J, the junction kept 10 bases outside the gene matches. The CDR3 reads CASSLRARGGSTGELFF. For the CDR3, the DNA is TGCGCCAGCAGCTTGAGGGCCCGGGGGGGATCGACCGGGGAGCTGTTTTTT.

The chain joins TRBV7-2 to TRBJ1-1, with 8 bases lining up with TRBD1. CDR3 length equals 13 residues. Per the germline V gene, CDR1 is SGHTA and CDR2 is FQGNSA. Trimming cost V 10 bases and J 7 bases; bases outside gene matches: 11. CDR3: CATGTGQWGEAFF. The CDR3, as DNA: TGTGCCACGGGGACAGGCCAGTGGGGTGAAGCTTTCTTT.

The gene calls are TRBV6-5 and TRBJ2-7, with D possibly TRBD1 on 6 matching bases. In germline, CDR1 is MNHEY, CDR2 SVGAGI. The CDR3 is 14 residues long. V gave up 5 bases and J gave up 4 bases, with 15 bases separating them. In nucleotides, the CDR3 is TGTGCCAGCAGTGAAGGAAACAGGGTTTACGAGCAGTACTTC. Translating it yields CASSEGNRVYEQYF.

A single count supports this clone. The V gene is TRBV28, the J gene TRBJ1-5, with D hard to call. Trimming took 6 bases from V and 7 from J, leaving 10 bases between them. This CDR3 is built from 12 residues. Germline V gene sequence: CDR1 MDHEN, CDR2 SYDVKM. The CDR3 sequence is CASSPFRQPQHF. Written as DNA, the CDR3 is TGTGCCAGCAGCCCGTTCCGGCAGCCCCAGCATTTT.

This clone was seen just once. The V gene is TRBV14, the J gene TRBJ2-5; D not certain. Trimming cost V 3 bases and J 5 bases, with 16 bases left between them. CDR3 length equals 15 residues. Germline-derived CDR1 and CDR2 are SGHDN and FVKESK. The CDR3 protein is CASSQELETRETQYF. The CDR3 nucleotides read TGTGCCAGCAGCCAGGAGCTTGAAACTCGGGAGACCCAGTACTTC.

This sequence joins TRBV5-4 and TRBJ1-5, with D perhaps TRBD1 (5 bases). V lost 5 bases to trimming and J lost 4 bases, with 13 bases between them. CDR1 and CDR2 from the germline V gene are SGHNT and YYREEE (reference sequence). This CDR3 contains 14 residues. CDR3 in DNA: TGTGCCAGCAGTTTACCGCAGGGTAATCAGCCCCAGCATTTT. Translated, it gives CASSLPQGNQPQHF.

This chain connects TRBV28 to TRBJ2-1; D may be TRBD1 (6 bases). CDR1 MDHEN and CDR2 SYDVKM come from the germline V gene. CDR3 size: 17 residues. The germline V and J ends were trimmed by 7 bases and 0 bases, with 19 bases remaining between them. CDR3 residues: CASTGLTGSRSYNEQFF. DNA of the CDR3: TGTGCCAGCACCGGGTTGACAGGCAGCCGCTCCTACAATGAGCAGTTCTTC. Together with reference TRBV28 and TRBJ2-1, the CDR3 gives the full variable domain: DVKVTQSSRYLVKRTGEKVFLECVQDMDHENMFWYRQDPGLGLRLIYFSYDVKMKEKGDIPEGYSVSREKKERFSLILESASTNQTSMYLCASTGLTGSRSYNEQFFGPGTRLTVL.

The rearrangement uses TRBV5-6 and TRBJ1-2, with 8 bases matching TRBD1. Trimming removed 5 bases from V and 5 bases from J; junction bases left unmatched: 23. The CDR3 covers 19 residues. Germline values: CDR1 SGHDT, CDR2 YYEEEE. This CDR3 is CASSSLEYGQGQPFYGYTF. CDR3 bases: TGTGCCAGCAGTTCCCTAGAATATGGACAGGGCCAACCATTTTATGGCTACACCTTC.

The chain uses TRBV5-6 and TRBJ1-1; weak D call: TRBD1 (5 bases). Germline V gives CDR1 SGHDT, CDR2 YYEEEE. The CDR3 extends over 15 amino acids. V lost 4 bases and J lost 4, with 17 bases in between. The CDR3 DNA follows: TGTGCCAGCAGCCTGCGTAGGGGATGGGGCACTGAAGCTTTCTTT. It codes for CASSLRRGWGTEAFF.